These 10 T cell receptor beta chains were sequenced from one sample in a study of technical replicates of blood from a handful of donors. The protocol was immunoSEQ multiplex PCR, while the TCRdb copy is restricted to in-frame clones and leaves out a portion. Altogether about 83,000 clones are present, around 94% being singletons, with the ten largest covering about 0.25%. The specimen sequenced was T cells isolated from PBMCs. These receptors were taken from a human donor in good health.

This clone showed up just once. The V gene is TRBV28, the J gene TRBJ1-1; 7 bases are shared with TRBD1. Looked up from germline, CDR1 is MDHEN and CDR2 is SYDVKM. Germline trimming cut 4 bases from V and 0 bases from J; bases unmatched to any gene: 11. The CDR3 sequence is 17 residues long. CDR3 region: CASSWDRRQSMNTEAFF. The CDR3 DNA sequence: TGTGCCAGCAGTTGGGACAGACGCCAATCTATGAACACTGAAGCTTTCTTT. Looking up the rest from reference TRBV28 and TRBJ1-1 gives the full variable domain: DVKVTQSSRYLVKRTGEKVFLECVQDMDHENMFWYRQDPGLGLRLIYFSYDVKMKEKGDIPEGYSVSREKKERFSLILESASTNQTSMYLCASSWDRRQSMNTEAFFGQGTRLTVV.

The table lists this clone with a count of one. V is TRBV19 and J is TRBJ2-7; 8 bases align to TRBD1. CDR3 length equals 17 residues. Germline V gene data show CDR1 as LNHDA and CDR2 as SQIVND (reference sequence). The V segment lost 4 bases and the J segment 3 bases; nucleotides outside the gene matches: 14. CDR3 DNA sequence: TGTGCCAGTAGTACCACCCCCCGACAGGGGTATCTCTACGAGCAGTACTTC. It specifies CASSTTPRQGYLYEQYF.

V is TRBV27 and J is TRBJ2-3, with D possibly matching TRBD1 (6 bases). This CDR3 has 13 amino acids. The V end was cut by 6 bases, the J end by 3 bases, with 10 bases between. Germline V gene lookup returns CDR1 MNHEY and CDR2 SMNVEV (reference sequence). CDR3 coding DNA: TGTGCCAGCAGCACAGGGTTGACAGATACGCAGTATTTT. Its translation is CASSTGLTDTQYF.

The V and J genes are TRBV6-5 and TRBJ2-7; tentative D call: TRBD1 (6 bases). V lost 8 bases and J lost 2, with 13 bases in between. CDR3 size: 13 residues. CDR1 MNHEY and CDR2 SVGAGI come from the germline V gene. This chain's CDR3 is CASRDTETYEQYF. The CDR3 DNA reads TGTGCCAGCCGGGACACCGAGACCTACGAGCAGTACTTC.

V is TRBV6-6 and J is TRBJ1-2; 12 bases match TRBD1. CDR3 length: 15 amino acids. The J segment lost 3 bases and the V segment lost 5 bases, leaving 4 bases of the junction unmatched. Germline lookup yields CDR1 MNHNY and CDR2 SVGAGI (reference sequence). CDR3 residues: CASSTGTGGDYGYTF. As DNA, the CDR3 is TGTGCCAGCAGTACCGGGACAGGGGGCGACTATGGCTACACCTTC.

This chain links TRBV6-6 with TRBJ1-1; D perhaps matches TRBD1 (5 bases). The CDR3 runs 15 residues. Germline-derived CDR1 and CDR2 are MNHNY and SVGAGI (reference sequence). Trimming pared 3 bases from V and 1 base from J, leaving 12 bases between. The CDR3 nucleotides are TGTGCCAGCAGTTATTTCAAAGGACAGAACACTGAAGCTTTCTTT. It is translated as CASSYFKGQNTEAFF.

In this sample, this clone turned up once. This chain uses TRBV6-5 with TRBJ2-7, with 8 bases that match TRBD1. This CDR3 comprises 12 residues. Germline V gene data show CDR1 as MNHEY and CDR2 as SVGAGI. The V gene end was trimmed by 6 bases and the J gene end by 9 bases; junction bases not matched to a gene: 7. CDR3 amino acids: CASSQDRARQYF. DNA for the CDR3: TGTGCCAGCAGCCAGGACAGGGCTAGGCAGTACTTC.

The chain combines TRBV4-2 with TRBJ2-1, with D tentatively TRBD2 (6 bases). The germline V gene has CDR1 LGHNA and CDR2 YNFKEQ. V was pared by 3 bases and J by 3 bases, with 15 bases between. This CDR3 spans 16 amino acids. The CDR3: CASSQEPGLSYNEQFF. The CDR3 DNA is TGTGCCAGCAGCCAGGAACCGGGACTCAGCTACAATGAGCAGTTCTTC.

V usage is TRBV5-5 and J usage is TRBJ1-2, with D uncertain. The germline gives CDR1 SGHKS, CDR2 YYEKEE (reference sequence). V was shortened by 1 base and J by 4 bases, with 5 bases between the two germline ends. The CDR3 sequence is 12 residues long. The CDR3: CASSLSSYGYTF. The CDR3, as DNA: TGTGCCAGCAGCTTGTCCTCCTATGGCTACACCTTC.

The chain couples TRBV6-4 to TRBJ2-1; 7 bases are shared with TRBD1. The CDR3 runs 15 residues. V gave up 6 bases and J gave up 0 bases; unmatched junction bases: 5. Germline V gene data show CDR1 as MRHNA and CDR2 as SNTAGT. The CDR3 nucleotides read TGTGCCAGCAGGCCGGACAGGAGCTCCTACAATGAGCAGTTCTTC. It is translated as CASRPDRSSYNEQFF.